Below, 27 T cell receptor beta chains from the same sample are listed, as sequenced in a study of multiple sclerosis patients with progressive multifocal leukoencephalopathy. Here immunoSEQ multiplex PCR was the method, and the copy in TCRdb shows in-frame clones only, minus some. The profile covers 31,000 or so clones, with around 91% appearing a single time and 1.5% taken by the ten largest. Sample time point: before natalizumab initiation. The sequencing sample was made of PBMCs. Source of these receptors: a human donor with multiple sclerosis.

As regards this clone: Other nucleotide sequences from this sample produce the same CDR3. The CDR3 reads CASSRGLAVYEQYF. CDR3 bases: TGTGCCAGCAGCCGTGGTCTAGCGGTTTACGAGCAGTACTTC. The chain has TRBV27 and TRBJ2-7; 7 nucleotides align to TRBD2. The V gene end was trimmed by 6 bases and the J gene end by 4 bases; junction bases not matched to a gene: 9. Germline CDR1 is MNHEY and CDR2 is SMNVEV (reference sequence). This CDR3 is built from 14 residues.

This clone was seen once. This sequence joins TRBV5-8 and TRBJ1-2; 9 nucleotides line up with TRBD1. The junction had 10 bases not matched to a gene; V was cut back by 6 bases and J by 7 bases. This CDR3 is built from 14 residues. Per germline, CDR1 SGHTS and CDR2 YDEGEE. CDR3 nucleotide sequence: TGTGCCAGCACCCTTTTAGTGACAGGGGGTGGCTACACCTTC. Encoded protein: CASTLLVTGGGYTF.

The chain carries TRBV19 and TRBJ1-2; D is ambiguous. The CDR3 loop spans 15 amino acids. Trimming stripped 5 bases from V and 5 bases from J, with 18 bases between. Germline loops: CDR1 LNHDA, CDR2 SQIVND (reference sequence). CDR3 sequence reads: CASSLSAGSGYGYTF. Here the CDR3 DNA reads TGTGCCAGTAGTCTGTCGGCGGGGTCGGGTTATGGCTACACCTTC.

The rearrangement joins TRBV7-2 to TRBJ2-7, with D hard to call. Germline CDR1 SGHTA, CDR2 FQGNSA. The V end lost 9 bases, the J end lost 4 bases, and 7 bases lay between the germline ends. The CDR3 consists of 10 residues. CDR3 protein: CARSRYEQYF. CDR3 DNA sequence: TGTGCCAGGTCCCGGTACGAGCAGTACTTC.

The rearrangement uses TRBV10-3 and TRBJ2-6, with 9 bases aligning to TRBD1. Germline V gene sequence: CDR1 ENHRY, CDR2 SYGVKD. The CDR3 extends over 17 amino acids. V dropped 5 bases and J dropped 2; count of bases not matched to a gene: 7. Here the CDR3 reads CAISNRGRGAGANVLTF. The CDR3, as DNA: TGTGCCATCAGTAACAGGGGGCGCGGGGCTGGGGCCAACGTCCTGACTTTC.

This CDR3 is CASTILYEQYF. The CDR3, as DNA: TGTGCCAGCACCATCTTGTACGAGCAGTACTTC. The chain uses TRBV28 and TRBJ2-7; unclear D gene. The germline V gene encodes CDR1 MDHEN and CDR2 SYDVKM. V lost 7 bases and J lost 4, with 8 bases in between. This CDR3 is built from 11 residues.

The rearrangement links TRBV29-1 to TRBJ2-1; 9 bases align to TRBD1. Germline V gives CDR1 SQVTM, CDR2 ANQGSEA. The V and J ends lost 5 bases and 7 bases, in that order; junction bases with no gene match: 6. The CDR3 spans 13 residues. CDR3 sequence reads: CSVRRDRANEQFF. The DNA of the CDR3 is TGCAGCGTTAGGCGGGACAGGGCAAATGAGCAGTTCTTC.

This sequence joins TRBV15 and TRBJ2-1; 10 bases are a match to TRBD2. Germline assignment: CDR1 LNHNV and CDR2 YYDKDF (reference sequence). The CDR3 has 15 residues. The junction had 8 bases not matched to a gene; V was cut back by 2 bases and J by 10 bases. The CDR3 here is CATSRSGTSAHEQFF. The DNA for the CDR3 is TGTGCCACCAGCAGATCCGGGACTAGCGCACACGAGCAGTTCTTC.

The chain links TRBV7-6 to TRBJ2-2, with D unresolved. Between the trimmed V and J ends, which lost 2 bases and 2 bases, there was a span of 9 bases. Per the germline V gene, CDR1 is SGHVS and CDR2 is FNYEAQ. The CDR3 contains 15 residues. CDR3 bases: TGTGCCAGCAGCTTAATCGGCGGAAACACCGGGGAGCTGTTTTTT. Encoded protein: CASSLIGGNTGELFF.

A few counts support this clone. This chain connects TRBV2 to TRBJ2-1, with D uncertain. The CDR3 is 12 residues long. Deletions cut 7 bases from V and 7 bases from J, with 11 bases between. Germline-derived CDR1 and CDR2 are SNHLY and FYNNEI. The CDR3 sequence is CASTLNVNEQFF. DNA of the CDR3: TGTGCCAGCACCCTAAATGTGAATGAGCAGTTCTTC.

The chain uses TRBV11-1 and TRBJ2-7, with unresolved D. This CDR3 spans 10 amino acids. V was trimmed by 2 bases and J by 5 bases, leaving 1 base between them. Germline V gene lookup returns CDR1 SGHAT and CDR2 FQDESV (reference sequence). The chain's CDR3 is CASSLNEQYF. CDR3 coding DNA: TGTGCCAGCAGCTTAAACGAGCAGTACTTC.

The rearrangement joins TRBV5-1 to TRBJ2-7, with D possibly being TRBD2 (5 bases). Trimming removed 1 base from V and 5 bases from J, with 16 bases in between. Germline V gene data show CDR1 as SGHRS and CDR2 as YFSETQ. The CDR3 is made up of 15 amino acids. DNA for the CDR3: TGCGCCAGCAGCTTGCGGGGTATGGGGTCAGACGAGCAGTACTTC. Its translation: CASSLRGMGSDEQYF.

This chain uses TRBV19 with TRBJ2-6; D possibly corresponds to TRBD1 (5 bases). Germline lookup yields CDR1 LNHDA and CDR2 SQIVND (reference sequence). V lost 5 bases, J lost 2 bases, and 16 bases lay in between. The CDR3 loop spans 17 amino acids. The chain's CDR3 is CASSQQEILPGANVLTF. As DNA, the CDR3 is TGTGCCAGTAGTCAACAGGAGATCTTACCTGGGGCCAACGTCCTGACTTTC.

The sample holds a few counts of this clone. This chain uses TRBV18 with TRBJ2-1, with D uncertain. The CDR3 has 14 residues. Germline CDR1 reads KGHSH; CDR2 reads LQKENI. Trimming cost V 4 bases and J 5 bases, with 12 bases left between them. The CDR3 region is CASSLGIRDNEQFF. The CDR3 coding sequence is TGTGCCAGCTCACTTGGGATCCGTGACAATGAGCAGTTCTTC.

This clone was seen just once. At one of its ends the junction is not consistent with the germline gene, which may arise from a read error. This chain joins TRBV2 and TRBJ2-7, with 10 nucleotides matching TRBD1. The CDR3 runs to 14 residues. The V gene's germline CDR1 is SNHLY and CDR2 FYNNEI. This CDR3 reads CASREGQGVYEQYF. The CDR3 region has the DNA TGTGCCAGCAGAGAAGGACAGGGGGTTTACGAGCAGTACTTC.

The chain has TRBV30 and TRBJ1-1, with a tentative D call TRBD1 (5 bases). CDR1 and CDR2 from the germline V gene are GTSNPN and SVGIG (reference sequence). The V and J ends lost 2 bases and 2 bases respectively, with 15 bases between them. The CDR3 is made up of 15 amino acids. CDR3 coding DNA: TGTGCCTGGAGTACCTCGTGGGGGACCAACACTGAAGCTTTCTTT. Translation gives CAWSTSWGTNTEAFF.

The V call is TRBV4-3, the J call TRBJ1-5; no firm D call. CDR3 length equals 14 residues. The germline CDR1 and CDR2 sequences are LGHNA and YSLEER. The germline V and J ends were trimmed by 0 bases and 9 bases, with 12 bases remaining between them. Written as DNA, the CDR3 is TGCGCCAGCAGCCAAGATGAGGGCCTAGGGCCCCAGCATTTT. It translates to CASSQDEGLGPQHF.

A single count supports this clone. This chain uses TRBV6-5 with TRBJ1-5; the D gene is possibly TRBD1 (6 bases). Germline V gene sequence: CDR1 MNHEY, CDR2 SVGAGI. The CDR3 is 15 residues long. V was shortened by 5 bases and J by 7 bases, with 18 bases between the two germline ends. The CDR3 here is CASSPRQGIEQPQHF. The CDR3 DNA reads as TGTGCCAGCAGTCCGAGGCAGGGGATTGAACAGCCCCAGCATTTT.

With regard to this clone: Other DNA sequences of this sample code for an identical CDR3. The chain uses TRBV5-1 and TRBJ1-1; TRBD1 might be the D (6 bases). CDR3 length equals 14 residues. The V gene's germline CDR1 is SGHRS and CDR2 YFSETQ. The V end was cut by 0 bases, the J end by 7 bases, with 13 bases between. For the CDR3, the DNA is TGCGCCAGCAGCTTGGGGGGGGGCGCGGGTGAAGCTTTCTTT. Protein product: CASSLGGGAGEAFF.

V is TRBV2 and J is TRBJ2-5, with TRBD1 matching 11 bases. The end of the DNA is better explained by TRBJ2-7, so the J call may be wrong. The CDR3 sequence is 13 residues long. CDR1 SNHLY and CDR2 FYNNEI come from the germline V gene. The CDR3 DNA reads TGTGCCAGCAGTGGGACAGGGGGCGGCGAGCAGTACTTC. Translating gives CASSGTGGGEQYF.

This clone was seen once. The V gene is TRBV25-1, the J gene TRBJ2-7; TRBD2 matches at 7 bases. The junction had 9 bases not matched to a gene; V was cut back by 0 bases and J by 4 bases. This CDR3 spans 16 amino acids. CDR1 is MGHDK, CDR2 SYGVNS, per germline. The CDR3 bases are TGTGCCAGCAGTGAATATACGGGCGGGAGTATTTACGAGCAGTACTTC. It translates to CASSEYTGGSIYEQYF.

The chain uses TRBV2 and TRBJ2-7; D possibly corresponds to TRBD2 (6 bases). Germline values: CDR1 SNHLY, CDR2 FYNNEI. The CDR3 loop spans 13 amino acids. Trimming left V 7 bases short and J 3 bases short, with 13 bases between. The CDR3 spells CASMGGPLYEQYF. The CDR3 DNA sequence: TGTGCCAGCATGGGGGGTCCCCTCTACGAGCAGTACTTC.

This clone was seen a few times. The chain has TRBV5-6 and TRBJ1-4; perhaps TRBD1 as D (5 bases). Germline loops: CDR1 SGHDT, CDR2 YYEEEE. The V end was cut by 2 bases, the J end by 8 bases, with 10 bases between. This CDR3 is 13 amino acids long. Here the CDR3 DNA reads TGTGCCAGCAGCTTTTCTGGGGGGGAAAAACTGTTTTTT. Its protein is CASSFSGGEKLFF.

V usage is TRBV10-1 and J usage is TRBJ2-2; D remains ambiguous. Per the germline V gene, CDR1 is WNHNN and CDR2 is SYGVQD (reference sequence). This CDR3 is 12 amino acids long. V shed 8 bases and J shed 1 base, with 5 bases lying between them. The CDR3 coding sequence is TGCGCCAGCCAAGAGAACACCGGGGAGCTGTTTTTT. Its protein product is CASQENTGELFF.

J is TRBJ2-1 and V is TRBV7-2; D is possibly TRBD2 (5 bases). CDR1 SGHTA and CDR2 FQGNSA come from the germline V gene. V lost 5 bases and J 9 bases, leaving 26 bases between the germline ends. The CDR3 has 17 amino acids. As DNA, the CDR3 is TGTGCCAGCAGCCCGCGACAATGGACTGTCCTTGTCGGTGAGCAGTTCTTC. Amino acid sequence: CASSPRQWTVLVGEQFF.

The chain is built from TRBV9 and TRBJ1-1; a weak D match, TRBD1 (5 bases). Germline CDR1 is SGDLS and CDR2 is YYNGEE. The CDR3 runs 14 residues. Trimming took 0 bases from V and 4 from J, leaving 10 bases between them. The CDR3 sequence is CASSVAPGFTEAFF. DNA of the CDR3: TGTGCCAGCAGCGTAGCGCCAGGGTTCACTGAAGCTTTCTTT.

The genes are TRBV19 and TRBJ1-5, with 8 bases identical to TRBD1. The ends lost 8 bases at V and 6 bases at J; junction bases unmatched: 9. This CDR3 contains 14 residues. Germline CDR1 and CDR2: LNHDA and SQIVND (reference sequence). CDR3 nucleotide sequence: TGTGCCAGTTCCAAGACAGGGGATACTCAGCCCCAGCATTTT. It translates to CASSKTGDTQPQHF.